The present entry profiles one T cell receptor (beta chain) with its context. Sequencing used immunoSEQ multiplex PCR; TCRdb keeps in-frame clones, though not all of them. The sample lists over 85,000 clones, approximately 93% occurring once. These data originate in a study of Tregs in tolerant kidney transplant recipients. Trimming shortened V by 1 base and J by 0 bases, and 9 bases separated the two germline ends. CDR1 is SGHTA, CDR2 FQGNSA, per germline. The CDR3 contains 16 residues. Sequences were derived from CD4+ T cells from blood, sampled before the transplant. This receptor was obtained from a human donor who received a combined kidney and bone marrow transplant. The V call is TRBV7-2, the J call TRBJ2-2, with D possibly being TRBD1 (5 bases). The CDR3 nucleotides are TGTGCCAGCAGCTTAGGTGGGGCCGCGAACACCGGGGAGCTGTTTTTT. Its protein is CASSLGGAANTGELFF.